The T cell receptor beta chain under discussion was sequenced for a study of vaccination and CD4 T cells after COVID-19. Across the whole study: Convalescent patients gave post-COVID blood a median about 100 days post-diagnosis, range 35 to 161. The peptides that stimulated the cells were overlapping spike peptides from SARS-CoV-2, HCoV-NL63, HCoV-OC43 and HCoV-229E.

Treatment here: roughly 11-day PBMC culture with coronavirus spike peptide pools or control peptides (ViraFEST assay). Broader study findings: Analysis covered relatively few convalescent patients and lacked any early post-infection timepoints.

The CDR3 is 16 residues long. CDR1 and CDR2 (germline): KGHSH, LQKENI. The V gene end was trimmed by 0 bases and the J gene end by 2 bases; junction bases not matched to a gene: 5. The assay that was used to sequence DNA from cultured CD4+ T cells was the Oncomine TCR Beta short-read assay. TCRdb re-called the PCR reads with MiXCR, one entry per CDR3 protein. Here the sample spans 13,000 to 15,000 distinct CDR3 sequences, around a third being singletons. This clonotype was observed a handful of times. Its cognate antigen is unknown. The clonotype originates from a human donor with COVID-19. The chain links TRBV18 to TRBJ2-7, with 9 bases that match TRBD2. The sequenced sample consisted of cultured CD4+ T cells from blood. CDR3 sequence: CASSPPTLAGTYEQYF. The CDR3 DNA reads TGTGCCAGCTCACCACCGACCCTAGCGGGGACCTACGAGCAGTACTTC.